This T cell receptor beta chain was captured by sequencing in a study of blood T cells in healthy people across ages. The table lists this clonotype with a few counts. The second PCR ran roughly 6 to 11 cycles with a sample-barcoded 5' primer and J-beta primers. Each CDR3 protein gets one entry after TCRdb re-called the 5' RACE reads with MiXCR. Found here are about 1,000,000 distinct CDR3 sequences, under 55% of them singletons; the top ten hold around 18%. The sequencing input was blood. This TCR derives from a woman in her sixties in good health.

CDR3 nucleotide sequence: TGTGCCAGCAGTGTGGACAGGGGGACCTACAATGAGCAGTTCTTC. Protein: CASSVDRGTYNEQFF. The J gene is TRBJ2-1, the V gene TRBV27; TRBD1 matches 10 bases. Germline V lookup: CDR1 MNHEY, CDR2 SMNVEV (reference sequence). Trimming removed 5 bases from V and 2 bases from J; junction bases left unmatched: 3. The CDR3 runs 15 residues.